This T cell receptor (beta chain) was identified in a study of cytomegalovirus exposure and HLA in healthy donors. Vbeta (60) and Jbeta (13) primers were used in the PCR. The method was immunoSEQ multiplex PCR; TCRdb's version includes in-frame clones alone and lacks a portion of them. Counted here are about 140,000 clones, about 84% occurring once; the ten biggest clones make up around 5.9%. Broader study findings: Across donors, sequencing depth was assumed by presence/absence analyses to be roughly uniform. A later examination showed that TCR association rates differed by HLA locus, with DRB1 most and HLA-C fewest.

The table lists this clone with a few counts. Its antigen is undetermined. Germline assignment: CDR1 SGHRS and CDR2 YFSETQ. The CDR3 has 19 residues. V lost 3 bases, J lost 4 bases, and 18 bases stayed unmatched. The rearrangement links TRBV5-1 to TRBJ2-1, with TRBD2 identical over 8 bases. The sequenced sample consisted of PBMCs. The sequence was obtained from a woman between 35 and 50 years old in good health and CMV-seropositive. The CDR3 DNA reads TGCGCCAGCAGCTCCCGGGGGGGAGACCCAAGGGCGGGATACAATGAGCAGTTCTTC. This translates into CASSSRGGDPRAGYNEQFF.